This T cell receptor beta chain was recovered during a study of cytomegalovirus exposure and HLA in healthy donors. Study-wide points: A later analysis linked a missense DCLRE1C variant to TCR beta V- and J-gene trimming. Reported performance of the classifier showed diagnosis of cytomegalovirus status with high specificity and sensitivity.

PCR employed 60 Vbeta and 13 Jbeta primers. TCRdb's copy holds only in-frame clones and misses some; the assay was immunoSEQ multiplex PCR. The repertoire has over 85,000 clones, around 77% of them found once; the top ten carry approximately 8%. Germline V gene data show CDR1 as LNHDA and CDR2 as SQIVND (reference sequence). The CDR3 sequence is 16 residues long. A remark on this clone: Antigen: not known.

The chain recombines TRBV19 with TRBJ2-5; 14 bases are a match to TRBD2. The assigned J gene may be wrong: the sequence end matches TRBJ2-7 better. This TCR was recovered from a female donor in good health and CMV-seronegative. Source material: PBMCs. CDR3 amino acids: CASSTRLAGGRDEQYF. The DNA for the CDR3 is TGTGCCAGTAGTACCCGACTAGCGGGGGGGCGTGACGAGCAGTACTTC.